The 24 T cell receptor beta chains below come from one sample, sequenced in a study of early T cells in non-severe SARS-CoV-2 infection. In TCRdb, the 5' RACE reads were re-called with MiXCR into one record per CDR3 protein. This sample has roughly 55,000 distinct CDR3 sequences; 6% to 7% occur once, and the top ten carry under 5%. Specimen: whole blood. These TCRs come from an adult who was a healthcare worker with PCR-confirmed SARS-CoV-2 infection or an uninfected control (not recorded which).

This clonotype was found a few times. The chain has TRBV7-3 and TRBJ1-2; 9 bases are a match to TRBD1. The CDR3 has 13 residues. Germline V gene sequence: CDR1 SGHTA, CDR2 FQGTGA. V trimming: 2 bases; J trimming: 7 bases; junction bases outside the gene matches: 2. CDR3 sequence reads: CASSLGQGLGYTF. CDR3 nucleotides: TGTGCCAGCAGCTTAGGACAGGGGCTTGGCTACACCTTC.

In its sample, this clonotype was seen many times. The chain recombines TRBV28 with TRBJ2-5; 9 bases align to TRBD2. The J segment lost 7 bases and the V segment lost 3 bases, leaving 12 bases of the junction unmatched. CDR1 MDHEN and CDR2 SYDVKM come from the germline V gene. This CDR3 comprises 16 residues. CDR3 bases: TGTGCCAGCAGTTTTAGTAGCGGGGGAGGACAATGGACCCAGTACTTC. It is translated as CASSFSSGGGQWTQYF.

This chain uses TRBV27 with TRBJ1-5; D uncertain. Germline-derived CDR1 and CDR2 are MNHEY and SMNVEV (reference sequence). Trimming left V 4 bases short and J 0 bases short, with 7 bases between. The CDR3 consists of 14 residues. CDR3 DNA sequence: TGTGCCAGCAGTTCCTGGAATAGCAATCAGCCCCAGCATTTT. Translating gives CASSSWNSNQPQHF.

This clonotype has a count of ten or more. The J gene is TRBJ1-1, the V gene TRBV19, with TRBD1 as a possible D gene (6 bases). The CDR3 runs 14 residues. The germline gives CDR1 LNHDA, CDR2 SQIVND (reference sequence). V gave up 9 bases and J gave up 5 bases, with 19 bases separating them. This chain's CDR3 is CASTYVQGSTEAFF. DNA for the CDR3: TGTGCCAGCACGTACGTACAGGGCTCAACTGAAGCTTTCTTT.

Ten or more counts support this clonotype. This chain's CDR3 is CASSLNRDSNQPQHF. The CDR3 DNA sequence: TGTGCCAGCAGTTTAAACAGGGATAGCAATCAGCCCCAGCATTTT. The rearrangement links TRBV27 to TRBJ1-5; D is possibly TRBD1 (6 bases). V was trimmed by 2 bases and J by 0 bases, leaving 8 bases between them. From germline, CDR1 is MNHEY and CDR2 SMNVEV (reference sequence). The CDR3 totals 15 residues.

This clonotype was seen only a few times. The chain links TRBV28 to TRBJ2-1, with D unclear. Germline CDR1 and CDR2: MDHEN and SYDVKM. The CDR3 length is 15 residues. V lost 3 bases, J lost 4 bases, and 13 bases lay in between. The CDR3 here is CASSLPPPEYNEQFF. CDR3 DNA: TGTGCCAGCAGTTTGCCCCCGCCCGAATACAATGAGCAGTTCTTC.

This clonotype showed up many times. The rearrangement joins TRBV20-1 to TRBJ1-5; D unresolved. CDR3 length equals 14 residues. Germline lookup yields CDR1 DFQATT and CDR2 SNEGSKA (reference sequence). The V end was cut by 5 bases, the J end by 0 bases, with 11 bases between. CDR3 coding DNA: TGCAGTGCTGGAGCCGACCTTAGCAATCAGCCCCAGCATTTT. Translated: CSAGADLSNQPQHF.

This clonotype was seen many times. J is TRBJ2-7 and V is TRBV12-3 or TRBV12-4; D is unclear. V dropped 8 bases and J dropped 2 bases, with 13 bases sitting between them. CDR3 length equals 13 residues. The CDR3 DNA sequence: TGTGCCAGCGGGCCCGACAATCCCTACGAGCAGTACTTC. Amino acid sequence: CASGPDNPYEQYF.

Only a few counts were recorded for this clonotype. The rearrangement joins TRBV30 to TRBJ2-2; possible D gene TRBD2, 6 bases. The germline gives CDR1 GTSNPN, CDR2 SVGIG (reference sequence). The CDR3 covers 16 residues. V was pared by 0 bases and J by 6 bases, with 17 bases between. The CDR3 coding sequence is TGTGCCTGGAGTGTACTACGGGGTGGAGGGGCCGGGGAGCTGTTTTTT. It encodes CAWSVLRGGGAGELFF.

The rearrangement joins TRBV6-6 to TRBJ1-1; possibly TRBD1 for D (6 bases). CDR1 MNHNY and CDR2 SVGAGI come from the germline V gene (reference sequence). The CDR3 has 13 residues. Trimming took off 8 bases at V and 1 base at J, with 11 bases between the two ends. The CDR3 nucleotides are TGTGCCAGCGATATACAGGGGAACACTGAAGCTTTCTTT. Its translation is CASDIQGNTEAFF.

This clonotype was recorded at least ten times. V gene TRBV2 combines with J gene TRBJ2-7; unclear D gene. CDR3 length: 13 residues. Germline V gene sequence: CDR1 SNHLY, CDR2 FYNNEI. V lost 4 bases and J 6 bases, leaving 13 bases between the germline ends. The CDR3 spells CASSGGQMFEQYF. The CDR3 DNA reads as TGTGCCAGCAGTGGTGGCCAAATGTTCGAGCAGTACTTC.

The chain joins TRBV5-1 to TRBJ1-1; D gene uncertain. The V end lost 3 bases, the J end lost 4 bases, and 10 bases lay between the germline ends. From germline, CDR1 is SGHRS and CDR2 YFSETQ. The CDR3 has 13 residues. CDR3 nucleotides: TGCGCCAGCAGCTCAGGTTTCGGCACTGAAGCTTTCTTT. This sequence encodes CASSSGFGTEAFF.

This clonotype was counted only a few times. This chain connects TRBV12-5 to TRBJ1-2; TRBD1 matches 7 bases. CDR1 LGHNT and CDR2 FRNRAP come from the germline V gene. V lost 5 bases to trimming and J lost 3 bases; unmatched junction nucleotides: 3. The CDR3 contains 13 residues. The CDR3: CASGTGVDYGYTF. The CDR3 nucleotides read TGTGCTAGTGGTACAGGGGTCGACTATGGCTACACCTTC.

This chain links TRBV29-1 with TRBJ2-1, with D possibly called TRBD1 or TRBD2 (5 bases each). Trimming took 8 bases from V and 12 from J, leaving 17 bases between them. This CDR3 is 11 amino acids long. CDR1 is SQVTM and CDR2 is ANQGSEA in the germline V gene. The CDR3 reads CSSRTGTGQFF. The CDR3, as DNA: TGCAGCTCGAGGACCGGGACGGGGCAGTTCTTC.

This clonotype was counted many times. The V and J genes are TRBV5-1 and TRBJ2-2; TRBD2 is a possible D gene (5 bases). This CDR3 is built from 18 residues. Looked up from germline, CDR1 is SGHRS and CDR2 is YFSETQ. V lost 1 base, J lost 4 bases, and 20 bases lay in between. The CDR3: CASSLYVATTTSTGELFF. The CDR3 nucleotides are TGCGCCAGCAGCTTGTACGTTGCGACTACGACCTCCACCGGGGAGCTGTTTTTT.

As concerns this clonotype: Just one base apart from a much larger clone, this may be a read error. The CDR3 here is CTSSLKRNTEAFF. CDR3 bases: TGTACCAGCAGCTTAAAACGGAACACTGAAGCTTTCTTT. The chain has TRBV11-2 and TRBJ1-1; D gene unclear. The CDR3 runs 13 residues. Per the germline V gene, CDR1 is SGHAT and CDR2 is FQNNGV.

This clonotype was seen at least ten times. The chain has TRBV11-2 and TRBJ2-3, with D perhaps matching TRBD2 (5 bases). The germline CDR1 and CDR2 sequences are SGHAT and FQNNGV. V lost 5 bases and J 1 base, leaving 22 bases between the germline ends. The CDR3 is 18 residues long. The CDR3 reads CASSMRRYGDVGTDTQYF. CDR3 sequence (DNA): TGTGCCAGCAGCATGAGACGGTACGGGGATGTGGGCACAGATACGCAGTATTTT.

Ten or more counts support this clonotype. The chain couples TRBV5-6 to TRBJ1-1; no reliable D call. The V gene's germline CDR1 is SGHDT and CDR2 YYEEEE. This CDR3 contains 15 residues. The V end lost 4 bases, the J end lost 5 bases, and 18 bases lay between the germline ends. The CDR3 DNA is TGTGCCAGCAGCCGAACATCGGCCCTGCCGACTGAAGCTTTCTTT. Translating it yields CASSRTSALPTEAFF.

This clonotype has at least ten counts. CDR3 DNA: TGTGCCAGCAGCCCCGAGATCAGGGGGCACGAGCAGTACTTC. Its protein product is CASSPEIRGHEQYF. The chain has TRBV11-2 and TRBJ2-7; 8 bases agree with TRBD1. The CDR3 spans 14 residues. In germline, CDR1 is SGHAT, CDR2 FQNNGV. V shed 5 bases, J shed 5 bases, and the junction held 8 bases outside the gene matches.

In its sample, this clonotype was seen many times. No DNA is shown, since the ends of the CDR3 on it are uncertain; the CDR3 is the one TCRdb lists. The genes are TRBV25-1 and TRBJ2-5; TRBD2 is the table's D call and was not checked against the DNA. The CDR3 is 12 amino acids in total, end residues counted. Germline CDR1 MGHDK, CDR2 SYGVNS. CDR3 loop: CASSEVGRGIYF.

This clonotype was seen at least ten times. The chain carries TRBV30 and TRBJ1-2, with D perhaps TRBD1 (5 bases). The CDR3 loop spans 14 amino acids. CDR1 is GTSNPN, CDR2 SVGIG, per germline (reference sequence). V lost 0 bases and J 5 bases, leaving 13 bases between the germline ends. For the CDR3, the DNA is TGTGCCTGGAGTGTACCAGGGTCCCGGTATGGCTACACCTTC. Protein product: CAWSVPGSRYGYTF. The full variable domain, completed using reference TRBV30 and TRBJ1-2, is SQTIHQWPATLVQPVGSPLSLECTVEGTSNPNLYWYRQAAGRGLQLLFYSVGIGQISSEVPQNLSASRPQDRQFILSSKKLLLSDSGFYLCAWSVPGSRYGYTFGSGTRLTVV.

The rearrangement uses TRBV6-6 and TRBJ2-3; TRBD2 matches at 10 bases. The CDR3 has 17 amino acids. Per germline, CDR1 MNHNY and CDR2 SVGAGI (reference sequence). J lost 3 bases, V lost 2 bases, and 8 bases had no gene match. CDR3 in amino acids: CASSYPRASGGTDTQYF. Here the CDR3 DNA reads TGTGCCAGCAGTTACCCGCGGGCTAGCGGGGGAACAGATACGCAGTATTTT.

This clonotype was observed many times. The gene calls are TRBV20-1 and TRBJ2-6; TRBD1 matches 8 bases. The ends lost 7 bases at V and 1 base at J; junction bases unmatched: 15. CDR3 length: 18 residues. CDR1 DFQATT and CDR2 SNEGSKA come from the germline V gene (reference sequence). For the CDR3, the DNA is TGCAGTGGGACAGGGAAAATTTTAGGTTCGTCTGGGGCCAACGTCCTGACTTTC. Translating gives CSGTGKILGSSGANVLTF.

The rearrangement links TRBV11-2 to TRBJ1-3; the match to TRBD1 covers 7 bases. The CDR3 extends over 16 amino acids. Trimming cost V 4 bases and J 2 bases; bases outside gene matches: 8. CDR1 SGHAT and CDR2 FQNNGV come from the germline V gene. CDR3 region: CASSSPDRDPGNTIYF. CDR3 sequence (DNA): TGTGCCAGCAGCTCCCCCGACAGGGACCCTGGAAACACCATATATTTT.